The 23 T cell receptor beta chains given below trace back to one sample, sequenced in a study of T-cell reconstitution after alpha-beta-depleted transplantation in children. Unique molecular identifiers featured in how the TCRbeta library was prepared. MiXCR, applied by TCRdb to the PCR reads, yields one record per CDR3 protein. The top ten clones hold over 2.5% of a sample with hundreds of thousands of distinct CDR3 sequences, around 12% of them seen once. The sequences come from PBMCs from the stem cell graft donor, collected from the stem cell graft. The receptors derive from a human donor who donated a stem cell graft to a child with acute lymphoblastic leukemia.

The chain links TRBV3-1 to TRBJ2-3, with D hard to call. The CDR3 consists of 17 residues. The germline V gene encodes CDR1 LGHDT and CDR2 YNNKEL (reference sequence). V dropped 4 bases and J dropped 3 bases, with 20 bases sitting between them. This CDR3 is CASSPPRVSRRTDTQYF. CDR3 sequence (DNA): TGTGCCAGCAGCCCTCCTAGAGTTAGCCGTAGGACAGATACGCAGTATTTT.

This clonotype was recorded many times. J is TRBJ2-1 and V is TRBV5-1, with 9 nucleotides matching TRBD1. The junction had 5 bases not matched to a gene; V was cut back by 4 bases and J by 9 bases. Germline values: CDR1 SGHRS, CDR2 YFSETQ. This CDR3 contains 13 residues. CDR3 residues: CASSRTGDGEQFF. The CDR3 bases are TGCGCCAGCAGCCGGACAGGGGATGGTGAGCAGTTCTTC. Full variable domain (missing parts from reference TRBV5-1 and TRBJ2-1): KAGVTQTPRYLIKTRGQQVTLSCSPISGHRSVSWYQQTPGQGLQFLFEYFSETQRNKGNFPGRFSGRQFSNSRSEMNVSTLELGDSALYLCASSRTGDGEQFFGPGTRLTVL.

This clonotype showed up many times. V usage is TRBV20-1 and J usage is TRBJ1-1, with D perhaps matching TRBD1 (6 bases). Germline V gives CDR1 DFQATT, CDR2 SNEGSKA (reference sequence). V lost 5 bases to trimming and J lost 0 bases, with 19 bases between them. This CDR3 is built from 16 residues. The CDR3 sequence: CSAGTRGGPLNTEAFF. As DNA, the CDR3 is TGCAGTGCTGGAACCCGGGGGGGGCCTCTGAACACTGAAGCTTTCTTT.

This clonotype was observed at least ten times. CDR3 nucleotide sequence: TGTGCCAGCAGCTCCCCGGGACTAGCGGGGACCCTAGCCAAAAACATTCAGTACTTC. Protein sequence: CASSSPGLAGTLAKNIQYF. The chain employs TRBV11-1 and TRBJ2-4; 13 bases agree with TRBD2. V gave up 4 bases and J gave up 0 bases; unmatched junction bases: 9. The CDR3 runs 19 residues. From germline, CDR1 is SGHAT and CDR2 FQDESV (reference sequence).

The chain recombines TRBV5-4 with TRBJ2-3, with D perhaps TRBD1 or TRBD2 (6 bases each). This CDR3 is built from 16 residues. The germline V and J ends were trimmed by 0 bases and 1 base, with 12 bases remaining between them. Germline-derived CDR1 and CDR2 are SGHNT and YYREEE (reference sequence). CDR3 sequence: CASSLGFGGGTDTQYF. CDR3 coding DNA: TGTGCCAGCAGCTTGGGGTTCGGGGGCGGCACAGATACGCAGTATTTT. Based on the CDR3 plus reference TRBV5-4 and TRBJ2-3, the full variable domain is ETGVTQSPTHLIKTRGQQVTLRCSSQSGHNTVSWYQQALGQGPQFIFQYYREEENGRGNFPPRFSGLQFPNYSSELNVNALELDDSALYLCASSLGFGGGTDTQYFGPGTRLTVL.

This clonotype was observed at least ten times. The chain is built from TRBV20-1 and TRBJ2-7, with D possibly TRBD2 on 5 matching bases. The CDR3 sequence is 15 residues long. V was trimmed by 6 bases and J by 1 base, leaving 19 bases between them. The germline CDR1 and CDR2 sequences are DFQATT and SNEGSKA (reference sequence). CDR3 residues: CSARGGLSASYEQYF. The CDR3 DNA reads TGCAGTGCCCGTGGCGGACTTTCTGCTTCCTACGAGCAGTACTTC.

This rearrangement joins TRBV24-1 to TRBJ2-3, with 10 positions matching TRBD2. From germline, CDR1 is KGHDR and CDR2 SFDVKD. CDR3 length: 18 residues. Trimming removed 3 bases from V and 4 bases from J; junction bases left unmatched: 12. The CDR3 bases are TGTGCCACCAGTGATAATTTGAACAGCGGGAGGGCCCCAGATACGCAGTATTTT. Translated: CATSDNLNSGRAPDTQYF.

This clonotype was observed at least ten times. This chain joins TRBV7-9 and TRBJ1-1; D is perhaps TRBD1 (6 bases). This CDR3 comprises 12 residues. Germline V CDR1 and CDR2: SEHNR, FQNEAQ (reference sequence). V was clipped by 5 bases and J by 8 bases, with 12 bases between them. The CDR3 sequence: CASSPLTGEAFF. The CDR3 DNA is TGTGCCAGCAGCCCGCTCACAGGGGAAGCTTTCTTT.

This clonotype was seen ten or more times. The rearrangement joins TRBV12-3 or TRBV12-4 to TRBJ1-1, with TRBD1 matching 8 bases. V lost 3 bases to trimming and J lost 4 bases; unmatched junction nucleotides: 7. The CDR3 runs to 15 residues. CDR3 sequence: CASSFRQGRVTEAFF. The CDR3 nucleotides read TGTGCCAGCAGTTTCCGACAGGGGAGGGTCACTGAAGCTTTCTTT.

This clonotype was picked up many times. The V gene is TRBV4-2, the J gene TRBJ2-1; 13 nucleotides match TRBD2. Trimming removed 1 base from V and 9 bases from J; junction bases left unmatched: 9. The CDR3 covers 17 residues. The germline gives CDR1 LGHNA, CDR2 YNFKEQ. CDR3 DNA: TGTGCCAGCAGCCAAGGGACCACTAGCGGGAGGGCAGGTGAGCAGTTCTTC. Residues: CASSQGTTSGRAGEQFF.

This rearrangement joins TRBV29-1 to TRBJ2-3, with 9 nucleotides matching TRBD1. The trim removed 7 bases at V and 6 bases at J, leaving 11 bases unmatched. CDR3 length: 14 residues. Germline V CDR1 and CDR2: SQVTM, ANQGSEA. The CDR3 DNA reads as TGCAGCGCTCCCCACCGGGACAGGGTTGATACGCAGTATTTT. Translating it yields CSAPHRDRVDTQYF.

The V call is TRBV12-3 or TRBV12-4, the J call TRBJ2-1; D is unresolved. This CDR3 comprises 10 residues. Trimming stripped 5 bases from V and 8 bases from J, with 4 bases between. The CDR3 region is CASSVHEQFF. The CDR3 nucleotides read TGTGCCAGCAGTGTCCATGAGCAGTTCTTC.

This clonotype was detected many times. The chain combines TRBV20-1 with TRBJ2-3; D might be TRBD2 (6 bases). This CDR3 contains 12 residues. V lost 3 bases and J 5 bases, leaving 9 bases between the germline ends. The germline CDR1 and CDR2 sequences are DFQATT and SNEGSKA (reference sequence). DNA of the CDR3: TGCAGTGCTAGGACTAGATTAGATACGCAGTATTTT. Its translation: CSARTRLDTQYF.

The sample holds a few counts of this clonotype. The chain's CDR3 is CAWSRQGAKEKLFF. CDR3 DNA: TGTGCCTGGAGTAGGCAGGGGGCGAAAGAAAAACTGTTTTTT. This chain links TRBV30 with TRBJ1-4; 8 bases match TRBD1. J lost 8 bases, V lost 2 bases, and 7 bases had no gene match. The CDR3 sequence is 14 residues long. Germline V gene data show CDR1 as GTSNPN and CDR2 as SVGIG (reference sequence).

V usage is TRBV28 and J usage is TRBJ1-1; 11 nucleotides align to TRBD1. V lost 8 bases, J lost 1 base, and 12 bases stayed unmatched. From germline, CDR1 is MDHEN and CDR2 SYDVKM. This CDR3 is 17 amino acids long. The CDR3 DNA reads TGTGCCAGCCGGGATTTCGGACAGGGGGCTCCGAACACTGAAGCTTTCTTT. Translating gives CASRDFGQGAPNTEAFF.

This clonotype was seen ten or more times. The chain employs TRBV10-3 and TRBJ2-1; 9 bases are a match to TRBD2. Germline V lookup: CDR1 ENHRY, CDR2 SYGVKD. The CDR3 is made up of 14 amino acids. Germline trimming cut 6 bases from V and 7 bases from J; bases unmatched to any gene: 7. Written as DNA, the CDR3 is TGTGCCATCAGGGGAGCTAGCGGGGAAAATGAGCAGTTCTTC. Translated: CAIRGASGENEQFF.

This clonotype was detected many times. CDR3 region: CASSLEVAGDSEQFF. In DNA, the CDR3 is TGTGCCAGCAGCTTAGAAGTAGCGGGAGACTCGGAGCAGTTCTTC. The J gene is TRBJ2-1, the V gene TRBV7-9; 9 bases are a match to TRBD2. Germline values: CDR1 SEHNR, CDR2 FQNEAQ (reference sequence). This CDR3 is 15 amino acids long. Trimming removed 1 base from V and 10 bases from J; junction bases left unmatched: 8. Based on the CDR3 plus reference TRBV7-9 and TRBJ2-1, the full variable domain is DTGVSQNPRHKITKRGQNVTFRCDPISEHNRLYWYRQTLGQGPEFLTYFQNEAQLEKSRLLSDRFSAERPKGSFSTLEIQRTEQGDSAMYLCASSLEVAGDSEQFFGPGTRLTVL.

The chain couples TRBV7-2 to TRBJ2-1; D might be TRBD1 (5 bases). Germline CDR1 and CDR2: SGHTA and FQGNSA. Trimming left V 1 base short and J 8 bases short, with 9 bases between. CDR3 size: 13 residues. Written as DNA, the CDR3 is TGTGCCAGCAGCTTAGGACTGACAGATGAGCAGTTCTTC. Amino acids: CASSLGLTDEQFF.

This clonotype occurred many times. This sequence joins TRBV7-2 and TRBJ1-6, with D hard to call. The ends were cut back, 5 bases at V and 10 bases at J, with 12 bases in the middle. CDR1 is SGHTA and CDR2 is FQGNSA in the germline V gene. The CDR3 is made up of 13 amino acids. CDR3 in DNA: TGTGCCAGCAGCCGAGAGAAGGGATCACCCCTCCACTTT. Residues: CASSREKGSPLHF.

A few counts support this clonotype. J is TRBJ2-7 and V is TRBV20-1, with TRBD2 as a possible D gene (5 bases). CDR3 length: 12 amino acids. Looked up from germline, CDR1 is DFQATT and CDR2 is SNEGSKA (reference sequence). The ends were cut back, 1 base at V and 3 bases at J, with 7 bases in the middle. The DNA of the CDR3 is TGCAGTGCTAGAGCCGGGATCTACGAGCAGTACTTC. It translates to CSARAGIYEQYF.

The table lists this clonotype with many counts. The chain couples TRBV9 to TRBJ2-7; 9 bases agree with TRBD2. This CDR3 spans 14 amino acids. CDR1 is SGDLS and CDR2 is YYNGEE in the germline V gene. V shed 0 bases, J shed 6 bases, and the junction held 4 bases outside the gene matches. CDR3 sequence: CASSVEGREGEQYF. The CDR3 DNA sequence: TGTGCCAGCAGCGTAGAAGGGCGGGAGGGCGAGCAGTACTTC.

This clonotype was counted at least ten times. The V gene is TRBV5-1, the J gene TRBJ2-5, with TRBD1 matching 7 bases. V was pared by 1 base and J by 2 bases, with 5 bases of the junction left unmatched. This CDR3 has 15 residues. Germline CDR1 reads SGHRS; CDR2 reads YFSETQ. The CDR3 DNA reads TGCGCCAGCAGCTTGCAAACAGGGGAGCAAGAGACCCAGTACTTC. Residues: CASSLQTGEQETQYF.

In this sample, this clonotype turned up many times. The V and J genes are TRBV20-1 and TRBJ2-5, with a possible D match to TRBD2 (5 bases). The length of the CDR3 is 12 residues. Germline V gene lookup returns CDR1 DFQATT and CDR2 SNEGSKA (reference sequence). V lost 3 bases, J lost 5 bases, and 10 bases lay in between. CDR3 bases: TGCAGTGCTAGGGGTAGCGAGGAGACCCAGTACTTC. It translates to CSARGSEETQYF.